The T cell receptor beta chain under discussion was sequenced for a study of technical replicates of blood from a few donors. Profiled with immunoSEQ multiplex PCR; TCRdb holds only in-frame clones, not every one. The data show 75,000 to 95,000 clones, 89% seen once. Per the germline V gene, CDR1 is SGHRS and CDR2 is YFSETQ. The CDR3 covers 12 residues. Trimming removed 4 bases from V and 0 bases from J, with 3 bases in between. The genes are TRBV5-1 and TRBJ2-3; no definite D call. Sequencing used T cells isolated from PBMCs. The receptor was derived from a human donor in good health. Here the CDR3 reads CASSRSTDTQYF. DNA for the CDR3: TGCGCCAGCAGCCGGAGCACAGATACGCAGTATTTT.